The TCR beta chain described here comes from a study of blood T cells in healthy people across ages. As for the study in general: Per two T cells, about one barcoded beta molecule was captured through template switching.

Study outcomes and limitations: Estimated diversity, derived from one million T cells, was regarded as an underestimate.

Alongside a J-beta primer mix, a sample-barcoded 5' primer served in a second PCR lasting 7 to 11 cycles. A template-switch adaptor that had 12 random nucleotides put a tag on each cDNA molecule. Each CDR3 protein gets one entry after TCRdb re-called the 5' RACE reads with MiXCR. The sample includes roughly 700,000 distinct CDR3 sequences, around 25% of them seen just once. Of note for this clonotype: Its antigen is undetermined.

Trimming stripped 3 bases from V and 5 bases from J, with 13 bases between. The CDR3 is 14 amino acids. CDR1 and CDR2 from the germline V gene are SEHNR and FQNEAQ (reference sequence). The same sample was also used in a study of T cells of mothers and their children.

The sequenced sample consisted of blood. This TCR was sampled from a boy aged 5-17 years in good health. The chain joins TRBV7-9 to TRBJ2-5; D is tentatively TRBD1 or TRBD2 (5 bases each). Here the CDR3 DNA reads TGTGCCAGCAGCTTTGGGACGTCGGTGGAGACCCAGTACTTC. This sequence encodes CASSFGTSVETQYF. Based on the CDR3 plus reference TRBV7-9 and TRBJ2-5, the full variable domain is DTGVSQNPRHKITKRGQNVTFRCDPISEHNRLYWYRQTLGQGPEFLTYFQNEAQLEKSRLLSDRFSAERPKGSFSTLEIQRTEQGDSAMYLCASSFGTSVETQYFGPGTRLLVL.